The 3 T cell receptor beta chains below all came from one sample that was sequenced in a study of T cells after yellow fever vaccination. From the 5' RACE reads, TCRdb called clonotypes with MiXCR, one entry per CDR3 protein. The table lists some 320,000 distinct CDR3 sequences, roughly 10% of them singletons. Source: CD4+ T cells sorted from PBMCs, taken 45 days after the yellow fever booster vaccination. Every receptor here comes from a man younger than 30 who received the YFV17D yellow fever vaccine.

The chain joins TRBV12-3 or TRBV12-4 to TRBJ2-3; no clear D gene. The CDR3 is 14 amino acids. The germline V and J ends were trimmed by 6 bases and 2 bases, with 12 bases remaining between them. CDR3: CASSPPLLTDTQYF. As DNA, the CDR3 is TGTGCCAGCAGCCCCCCCCTGCTCACAGATACGCAGTATTTT.

The V gene is TRBV21-1, the J gene TRBJ2-1. TRBV21-1 counts as a pseudogene. The CDR3 spans 17 residues. The CDR3 loop is CASSCTVGGCSYNEQFF. The CDR3 DNA reads TGTGCCAGCAGTTGTACTGTTGGGGGATGCTCCTACAATGAGCAGTTCTTC.

J is TRBJ1-1 and V is TRBV28; D is uncertain. CDR3 length equals 12 residues. Germline assignment: CDR1 MDHEN and CDR2 SYDVKM. V dropped 6 bases and J dropped 3 bases, with 8 bases sitting between them. The CDR3 coding sequence is TGTGCCAGCAGGATTCGTGACACTGAAGCTTTCTTT. Translating gives CASRIRDTEAFF.